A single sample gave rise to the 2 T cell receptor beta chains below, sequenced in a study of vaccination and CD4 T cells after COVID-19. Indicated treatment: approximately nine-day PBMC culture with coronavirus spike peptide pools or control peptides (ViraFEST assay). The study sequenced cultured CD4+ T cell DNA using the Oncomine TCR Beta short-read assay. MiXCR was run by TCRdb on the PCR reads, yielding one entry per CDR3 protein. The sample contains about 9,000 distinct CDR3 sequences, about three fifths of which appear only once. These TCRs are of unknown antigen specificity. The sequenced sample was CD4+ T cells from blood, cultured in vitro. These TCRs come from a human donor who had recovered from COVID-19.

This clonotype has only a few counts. The CDR3 DNA is TGCAGTGCTAGAGATCTCCGGCAGGGGGGCACTGAAGCTTTCTTT. This codes for CSARDLRQGGTEAFF. V is TRBV20-1 and J is TRBJ1-1; 7 bases map to TRBD1. Germline lookup yields CDR1 DFQATT and CDR2 SNEGSKA (reference sequence). V dropped 0 bases and J dropped 4; count of bases not matched to a gene: 8. The CDR3 runs 15 residues.

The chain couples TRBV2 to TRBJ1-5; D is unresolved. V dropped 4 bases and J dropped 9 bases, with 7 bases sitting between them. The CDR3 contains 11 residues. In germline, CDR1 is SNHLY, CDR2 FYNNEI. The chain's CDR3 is CASSVSGPQHF. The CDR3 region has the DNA TGTGCCAGCAGTGTATCCGGGCCCCAGCATTTT.